What follows are 6 T cell receptor beta chains derived from one specimen sequenced in a study of cytomegalovirus exposure and HLA in healthy donors (dated by TCRdb to about 2017). To prepare the library, the immunoSEQ multiplex PCR assay was applied. For the multiplex PCR, a mixture combining 60 forward primers for TCR Vbeta segments and 13 reverse primers for TCR Jbeta segments was used. TCRdb provides this immuneACCESS table in a form limited to in-frame rearrangements. Some clones are lacking; in checked studies, under half of them reflect an unresolved V gene, and why the rest are absent is not known. The sample table records some 130,000 clones; about 73% of these occur just once. Roughly 2.7% of the sample rests with the top ten. The sequenced material came from PBMCs. The receptors here all came from a human donor in good health.

This clone was seen only once. This chain uses TRBV2 with TRBJ2-2, with 10 bases lining up with TRBD1. The V gene end was trimmed by 10 bases and the J gene end by 6 bases; junction bases not matched to a gene: 8. The CDR3 runs 14 residues. Germline assignment: CDR1 SNHLY and CDR2 FYNNEI. The CDR3 nucleotides read TGTGCCACAACAGGACAGGGGGATTCCGGGGAGCTGTTTTTT. Amino acid sequence: CATTGQGDSGELFF.

The chain uses TRBV7-8 and TRBJ2-7; the match to TRBD1 covers 7 bases. Germline CDR1 and CDR2: SGHVS and FQNEAQ. V trimming: 7 bases; J trimming: 2 bases; junction bases outside the gene matches: 8. This CDR3 region has 14 residues. The CDR3 sequence is CASITGTAPYEQYF. The CDR3 DNA follows: TGTGCCAGCATCACAGGGACAGCCCCCTACGAGCAGTACTTC.

The rearrangement joins TRBV29-1 to TRBJ1-2; TRBD1 might be the D (5 bases). The V end lost 7 bases, the J end lost 6 bases, and 12 bases lay between the germline ends. CDR3 length: 11 amino acids. CDR1 SQVTM and CDR2 ANQGSEA come from the germline V gene. The chain's CDR3 is CSGGDVDGYTF. The CDR3 DNA reads TGCAGCGGCGGGGACGTCGATGGCTACACCTTC. The full variable domain, completed using reference TRBV29-1 and TRBJ1-2, is SAVISQKPSRDICQRGTSLTIQCQVDSQVTMMFWYRQQPGQSLTLIATANQGSEATYESGFVIDKFPISRPNLTFSTLTVSNMSPEDSSIYLCSGGDVDGYTFGSGTRLTVV.

The rearrangement uses TRBV5-1 and TRBJ2-5; D might be TRBD2 (7 bases). The germline V gene has CDR1 SGHRS and CDR2 YFSETQ. This CDR3 is built from 12 residues. Trimming stripped 5 bases from V and 11 bases from J, with 16 bases between. The CDR3 protein is CASRRGGQEQYF. The CDR3 DNA follows: TGCGCCAGCAGGAGGGGGGGGCAGGAGCAGTACTTC.

V and J are TRBV5-1 and TRBJ1-4; 9 positions agree with TRBD1. CDR1 and CDR2 from the germline V gene are SGHRS and YFSETQ. Trimming at V came to 4 bases and at J to 8 bases, leaving 9 bases not matched to a gene. CDR3 size: 15 residues. The CDR3 bases are TGCGCCAGCAGCGTAGGACAGGGGAAAGGGGAAAAACTGTTTTTT. This sequence encodes CASSVGQGKGEKLFF.

The gene calls are TRBV9 and TRBJ2-1; TRBD1 agrees at 7 bases. CDR1 is SGDLS and CDR2 is YYNGEE in the germline V gene. V lost 3 bases and J lost 3; bases outside the gene matches: 9. The CDR3 has 16 residues. The CDR3 region has the DNA TGTGCCAGCAGCGCCTCGGGACAGATAGACTACAATGAGCAGTTCTTC. Its translation: CASSASGQIDYNEQFF. The full variable domain, in which reference TRBV9 and TRBJ2-1 provide the parts outside the CDR3, is DSGVTQTPKHLITATGQRVTLRCSPRSGDLSVYWYQQSLDQGLQFLIQYYNGEERAKGNILERFSAQQFPDLHSELNLSSLELGDSALYFCASSASGQIDYNEQFFGPGTRLTVL.